The 20 T cell receptor beta chains reported below all come from one sample, sequenced in a study of T cell responses to AZD1222 COVID-19 vaccine. The data were produced by immunoSEQ multiplex PCR, yet TCRdb's version contains in-frame clones alone and is incomplete. Of more than 150,000 clones listed, roughly 92% are singletons. Sequencing was performed on peripheral blood, taken 28 days after the second AZD1222 dose. All receptors derive from an adult who received the AZD1222 COVID-19 vaccine.

The chain has TRBV24-1 and TRBJ1-2; D gene ambiguous. Trimming pared 0 bases from V and 6 bases from J, leaving 10 bases between. From germline, CDR1 is KGHDR and CDR2 SFDVKD. The CDR3 spans 14 residues. The CDR3 is CATSDLNRAHGYTF. As DNA, the CDR3 is TGTGCCACCAGTGATTTGAATAGGGCTCATGGCTACACCTTC.

J is TRBJ2-3 and V is TRBV5-5; D not resolved. Trimming removed 0 bases at V and 2 bases at J, with 10 bases between. The length of the CDR3 is 15 residues. CDR1 and CDR2 from the germline V gene are SGHKS and YYEKEE (reference sequence). CDR3 bases: TGTGCCAGCAGCTTGGGCCTGTCTATCACAGATACGCAGTATTTT. Protein product: CASSLGLSITDTQYF.

The V and J genes are TRBV12-5 and TRBJ1-2; 8 bases line up with TRBD1. V was clipped by 2 bases and J by 6 bases; unmatched bases: 14. CDR3 length: 17 residues. Germline CDR1 LGHNT, CDR2 FRNRAP. The CDR3 sequence: CASGLFTSGTGRDGYTF. Here the CDR3 DNA reads TGTGCTAGTGGTTTGTTCACCTCCGGGACAGGAAGGGATGGCTACACCTTC.

V gene TRBV20-1 combines with J gene TRBJ1-4, with 7 bases fitting TRBD1. The germline CDR1 and CDR2 sequences are DFQATT and SNEGSKA (reference sequence). The CDR3 totals 11 residues. V shed 5 bases, J shed 12 bases, and the junction held 6 bases outside the gene matches. CDR3 protein: CSAYDRVELFF. CDR3 nucleotides: TGCAGTGCTTATGACAGGGTGGAACTGTTTTTT.

The chain links TRBV6-5 to TRBJ2-7; 7 bases fit TRBD1. Germline CDR1 and CDR2: MNHEY and SVGAGI. V dropped 6 bases and J dropped 5; count of bases not matched to a gene: 13. The CDR3 is made up of 15 amino acids. CDR3 amino acids: CASRGDSRSLHEQYF. DNA of the CDR3: TGTGCCAGCAGGGGGGACAGCCGATCACTTCACGAGCAGTACTTC.

The rearrangement links TRBV7-8 to TRBJ2-3; 9 bases line up with TRBD2. This CDR3 is built from 17 residues. V trimming: 1 base; J trimming: 6 bases; junction bases outside the gene matches: 11. Germline V lookup: CDR1 SGHVS, CDR2 FQNEAQ. The CDR3, as DNA: TGTGCCAGCAGCTTAGAACTAGCGGGCTCTAGTCGGGATACGCAGTATTTT. This sequence encodes CASSLELAGSSRDTQYF.

The chain carries TRBV29-1 and TRBJ2-7; 9 bases are shared with TRBD1. With 1 base clipped from V and 0 bases from J, the junction kept 7 bases outside the gene matches. In germline, CDR1 is SQVTM, CDR2 ANQGSEA. The CDR3 is 16 residues long. The chain's CDR3 is CSVEVTGTGTSYEQYF. The CDR3 bases are TGCAGCGTTGAAGTGACCGGGACAGGGACCTCCTACGAGCAGTACTTC.

The chain couples TRBV5-8 to TRBJ1-5; no clear D gene. CDR1 is SGHTS, CDR2 YDEGEE, per germline. This CDR3 spans 13 amino acids. Trimming shortened V by 1 base and J by 0 bases, and 2 bases separated the two germline ends. The CDR3: CASSLSSNQPQHF. The CDR3 DNA sequence: TGTGCCAGCAGCTTGAGTAGCAATCAGCCCCAGCATTTT.

The gene calls are TRBV19 and TRBJ1-2; no clear D gene. The CDR3 runs to 15 residues. Germline CDR1 and CDR2: LNHDA and SQIVND (reference sequence). Trimming shortened V by 7 bases and J by 1 base, and 16 bases separated the two germline ends. CDR3 DNA sequence: TGTGCCAGTATAGTATCTCCCGGCGGTAACTATGGCTACACCTTC. Protein: CASIVSPGGNYGYTF. Full variable domain (missing parts from reference TRBV19 and TRBJ1-2): DGGITQSPKYLFRKEGQNVTLSCEQNLNHDAMYWYRQDPGQGLRLIYYSQIVNDFQKGDIAEGYSVSREKKESFPLTVTSAQKNPTAFYLCASIVSPGGNYGYTFGSGTRLTVV.

The chain joins TRBV3-1 (or the pseudogene TRBV3-2) to TRBJ1-2; D is possibly TRBD1 (5 bases). Trimming removed 3 bases at V and 7 bases at J, with 18 bases between. The CDR3 has 15 residues. Germline values: CDR1 LGHDT, CDR2 YNNKEL (reference sequence). The CDR3 loop is CASSHAGRGGGGYTF. The CDR3 nucleotides read TGTGCCAGCAGCCATGCTGGGAGGGGAGGAGGTGGCTACACCTTC.

This clone has only one observation. The chain carries TRBV12-3 or TRBV12-4 and TRBJ2-1; no clear D gene. This CDR3 has 13 amino acids. V shed 3 bases and J shed 9 bases, with 12 bases lying between them. CDR3 bases: TGTGCCAGCAGTTTTCGCGGATTACGTGAGCAGTTCTTC. Its protein product is CASSFRGLREQFF.

The genes are TRBV5-4 and TRBJ1-1; TRBD1 aligns across 7 bases. Looked up from germline, CDR1 is SGHNT and CDR2 is YYREEE (reference sequence). The ends lost 1 base at V and 1 base at J; junction bases unmatched: 4. This CDR3 comprises 15 residues. The CDR3 loop reads CASSLRQGGNTEAFF. Here the CDR3 DNA reads TGTGCCAGCAGCTTGCGGCAGGGGGGGAACACTGAAGCTTTCTTT.

The chain combines TRBV29-1 with TRBJ1-2; D uncertain. The CDR3 totals 14 residues. Germline-derived CDR1 and CDR2 are SQVTM and ANQGSEA. V shed 5 bases and J shed 4 bases, with 17 bases lying between them. CDR3 nucleotides: TGCAGCGTTACCAAGGACGACGTATTCTATGGCTACACCTTC. Translating gives CSVTKDDVFYGYTF.

The CDR3 DNA reads as TGTGCCAGCAGCGTAGCCGGGACAAGCACAGATACGCAGTATTTT. Protein product: CASSVAGTSTDTQYF. This chain links TRBV9 with TRBJ2-3, with D tentatively TRBD1 (6 bases). Trimming took off 0 bases at V and 0 bases at J, with 8 bases between the two ends. Germline CDR1 and CDR2: SGDLS and YYNGEE. The CDR3 has 15 amino acids.

V and J are TRBV14 and TRBJ2-4; D ambiguous. CDR3 length: 14 amino acids. CDR1 SGHDN and CDR2 FVKESK come from the germline V gene. V was trimmed by 0 bases and J by 3 bases, leaving 6 bases between them. The CDR3 sequence: CASSQDRIKNIQYF. As DNA, the CDR3 is TGTGCCAGCAGCCAAGATCGGATCAAAAACATTCAGTACTTC. The full variable domain, completed using reference TRBV14 and TRBJ2-4, is EAGVTQFPSHSVIEKGQTVTLRCDPISGHDNLYWYRRVMGKEIKFLLHFVKESKQDESGMPNNRFLAERTGGTYSTLKVQPAELEDSGVYFCASSQDRIKNIQYFGAGTRLSVL.

This clone has just one count. The chain uses TRBV6-1 and TRBJ1-6, with D possibly being TRBD1 (6 bases). V gave up 2 bases and J gave up 11 bases, with 13 bases separating them. The germline V gene has CDR1 MNHNS and CDR2 SASEGT. The CDR3 length is 14 residues. CDR3: CASSEPPGATPLHF. The CDR3 DNA reads TGTGCCAGCAGTGAACCCCCAGGGGCTACACCCCTCCACTTT.

V and J are TRBV18 and TRBJ1-4; tentative D call: TRBD1 (6 bases). Germline loops: CDR1 KGHSH, CDR2 LQKENI. V shed 8 bases and J shed 7 bases, with 14 bases lying between them. The CDR3 length is 13 residues. The CDR3 loop is CASVQGLGEKLFF. In nucleotides, the CDR3 is TGTGCCAGCGTACAGGGACTAGGTGAAAAACTGTTTTTT.

The J gene is TRBJ2-7, the V gene TRBV7-2, with 9 bases fitting TRBD1. This CDR3 has 12 amino acids. The junction had 3 bases not matched to a gene; V was cut back by 0 bases and J by 12 bases. Germline V gene data show CDR1 as SGHTA and CDR2 as FQGNSA. The CDR3 DNA follows: TGTGCCAGCAGCTTAGCGGGGACAGGGCTGTACTTC. Translating gives CASSLAGTGLYF.

The chain combines TRBV5-1 with TRBJ1-1, with D unclear. Trimming removed 1 base at V and 6 bases at J, with 10 bases between. The germline gives CDR1 SGHRS, CDR2 YFSETQ. This CDR3 has 13 amino acids. The CDR3 coding sequence is TGCGCCAGCAGCTTGTCAAGTTTTGCTGAAGCTTTCTTT. Encoded protein: CASSLSSFAEAFF.

Written as DNA, the CDR3 is TGTGCCAGCAGCCTCGGGACAGCCTACAATGAGCAGTTCTTC. Amino acids: CASSLGTAYNEQFF. This chain links TRBV27 with TRBJ2-1; 7 bases agree with TRBD1. Unmatched junction bases numbered 4, after V lost 6 bases and J lost 2 bases. The CDR3 length is 14 residues. Germline CDR1 reads MNHEY; CDR2 reads SMNVEV (reference sequence).